This T cell receptor (beta chain) came from a study of T-cell reconstitution after alpha-beta-depleted transplantation in children. General study points: One year after transplant, T-cell counts and diversity came mostly from newly produced T cells. Surviving recipient T cells and intrathymic progenitors accounted for some patients' high TCRbeta diversity at day 60.

In its sample, this clonotype was seen a few times. Antigen: not known. V lost 5 bases, J lost 2 bases, and 9 bases stayed unmatched. CDR1 is SGHVS and CDR2 is FNYEAQ in the germline V gene. The CDR3 covers 16 residues. Library preparation (for TCRbeta) was performed with unique molecular identifiers. From the PCR reads, TCRdb called clonotypes with MiXCR, one entry per CDR3 protein. The sample holds under 150,000 distinct CDR3 sequences, about 9.5% seen once. The chain employs TRBV7-6 and TRBJ2-3; 8 bases match TRBD2. Sequencing was performed on PBMCs, mostly from graft donor cells, taken 180 days after TCRalphabeta/CD19-depleted stem cell transplant. The TCR was taken from a girl under three years old who had a stem cell transplant for combined immunodeficiency, so the T cells may come from the graft donor. CDR3 in amino acids: CASSPSGTRLTDTQYF. CDR3 coding DNA: TGTGCCAGCAGCCCCTCCGGGACTAGGCTCACAGATACGCAGTATTTT.